What follows are 28 T cell receptor beta chains derived from one specimen sequenced in a study of Graves' ophthalmopathy and Graves' hyperthyroidism. RNA transcripts were the source from which TCR beta CDR3 regions were amplified. A first-round RT-PCR used HTBI primers, followed by a second-round multiplex PCR. MiXCR, run by TCRdb on the multiplex PCR reads, gives a single entry per CDR3 protein. The repertoire holds around 660,000 distinct CDR3 sequences, with more than 40% as singletons. Sequencing input: peripheral blood. The origin of the receptors is an adult man with Graves' ophthalmopathy.

As to this clonotype: A much bigger clone sits one base away, suggesting this may be a read error. The chain uses TRBV9 and TRBJ2-2; possibly TRBD2 for D (6 bases). The CDR3 is made up of 15 amino acids. Germline V gene lookup returns CDR1 SGDLS and CDR2 YYNGEE. The CDR3 reads CASSAGLGNTGGLFF. In nucleotides, the CDR3 is TGTGCCAGCAGCGCCGGTTTAGGGAACACCGGGGGGCTGTTTTTT.

In its sample, this clonotype was seen many times. This chain joins TRBV9 and TRBJ1-2, with a tentative D call TRBD1 (5 bases). This CDR3 region has 16 residues. The V end lost 3 bases, the J end lost 4 bases, and 19 bases lay between the germline ends. Per the germline V gene, CDR1 is SGDLS and CDR2 is YYNGEE. The CDR3 is CASSAPQGSSVYGYTF. DNA for the CDR3: TGTGCCAGCAGCGCACCTCAGGGTTCTTCGGTCTATGGCTACACCTTC.

With regard to this clonotype: The junction and the germline gene differ at one end; a read error may be behind it. The gene calls are TRBV7-9 and TRBJ1-3; D is unclear. The CDR3 extends over 17 amino acids. Germline CDR1 reads SEHNR; CDR2 reads FQNEAQ (reference sequence). CDR3 bases: TGCGCCAGCAGCCAAGCCAGACACGGTCATCCTGGAAACACCATATATTTT. Protein: CASSQARHGHPGNTIYF.

This clonotype was observed at least ten times. This chain uses TRBV19 with TRBJ1-3; no clear D gene. The CDR3 has 14 residues. Trimming left V 5 bases short and J 4 bases short, with 12 bases between. Germline lookup yields CDR1 LNHDA and CDR2 SQIVND (reference sequence). The CDR3 is CASSYDHRGNTIYF. CDR3 nucleotides: TGTGCCAGTAGTTACGATCATCGGGGAAACACCATATATTTT.

This clonotype appeared many times. CDR3 DNA: TGTGCCAGCAGTAAGGGACTAACCCCCTACGAGCAGTACTTC. Translating gives CASSKGLTPYEQYF. The rearrangement joins TRBV6-5 to TRBJ2-7, with 7 bases lining up with TRBD2. The ends lost 5 bases at V and 2 bases at J; junction bases unmatched: 6. Looked up from germline, CDR1 is MNHEY and CDR2 is SVGAGI. CDR3 length: 14 residues.

The rearrangement joins TRBV25-1 to TRBJ1-1; 9 bases map to TRBD1. The CDR3 has 15 residues. V gave up 7 bases and J gave up 12 bases; unmatched junction bases: 18. Germline V lookup: CDR1 MGHDK, CDR2 SYGVNS. Written as DNA, the CDR3 is TGTGCCAGCACACCGACCAGGGCGGGGACAGGGAGGACTTTCTTT. Translation: CASTPTRAGTGRTFF.

This chain uses TRBV7-9 with TRBJ2-7; the match to TRBD2 covers 8 bases. Germline CDR1 reads SEHNR; CDR2 reads FQNEAQ (reference sequence). The CDR3 totals 19 residues. V lost 8 bases to trimming and J lost 0 bases; unmatched junction nucleotides: 21. The CDR3 nucleotides read TGTGCCAGCGGCTCTCCCCCGGGGGGGAACCCTGACCACTCCTACGAGCAGTACTTC. Amino acids: CASGSPPGGNPDHSYEQYF.

This clonotype was counted at least ten times. This chain links TRBV6-1 with TRBJ1-5; D perhaps matches TRBD1 (6 bases). V lost 3 bases to trimming and J lost 3 bases, with 9 bases between them. Germline values: CDR1 MNHNS, CDR2 SASEGT. This CDR3 has 14 amino acids. This CDR3 reads CASSEGGPNQPQHF. Here the CDR3 DNA reads TGTGCCAGCAGTGAGGGGGGCCCCAATCAGCCCCAGCATTTT.

This clonotype was counted at least ten times. V is TRBV19 and J is TRBJ1-2; D perhaps matches TRBD1 (6 bases). CDR3 size: 13 residues. Per germline, CDR1 LNHDA and CDR2 SQIVND (reference sequence). V gave up 10 bases and J gave up 4 bases, with 16 bases separating them. In DNA, the CDR3 is TGTGCCACCACAGGGCGTTCAGGCTATGGCTACACCTTC. Translated: CATTGRSGYGYTF.

As concerns this clonotype: The CDR3 does not end in the conserved phenylalanine or tryptophan, so this is likely a read error. The limits of the CDR3 on the DNA are not certain, so only TCRdb's listed CDR3 is given. The chain carries TRBV5-1 and TRBJ2-6; the table's D gene call, TRBD1, was not cross checked with the DNA. Germline CDR1 is SGHRS and CDR2 is YFSETQ. Both ends counted, the CDR3 spans 8 residues. CDR3 loop: CASSLAGT.

Note on this clonotype: A read error may produce the germline difference seen at one junction end. The rearrangement joins TRBV7-6 to TRBJ2-7; TRBD2 agrees at 8 bases. The CDR3 sequence is 14 residues long. CDR1 and CDR2 (germline): SGHVS, FNYEAQ. CDR3 sequence reads: CASSLDGRAYGQYF. The DNA of the CDR3 is TGTGCCAGCAGCTTGGACGGGAGGGCCTACGGGCAGTACTTC.

There are many counts of this clonotype. This chain connects TRBV7-8 to TRBJ2-7; 9 positions match TRBD1. Germline loops: CDR1 SGHVS, CDR2 FQNEAQ. The junction had 8 bases not matched to a gene; V was cut back by 5 bases and J by 6 bases. This CDR3 comprises 14 residues. The CDR3 reads CASSLGQGPLEQYF. The CDR3 DNA sequence: TGTGCCAGCAGCCTTGGACAGGGGCCCCTCGAGCAGTACTTC.

This clonotype was picked up many times. CDR3 region: CASSAGTGYQPQHF. The CDR3 DNA is TGTGCCAGCAGCGCCGGGACAGGGTATCAGCCCCAGCATTTT. The chain recombines TRBV7-8 with TRBJ1-5, with 9 bases that match TRBD1. The germline gives CDR1 SGHVS, CDR2 FQNEAQ. With 5 bases clipped from V and 5 bases from J, the junction kept 4 bases outside the gene matches. The CDR3 runs 14 residues.

This clonotype appeared many times. The chain joins TRBV6-6 to TRBJ2-5; possibly TRBD2 for D (5 bases). V lost 2 bases, J lost 5 bases, and 12 bases lay in between. The CDR3 is made up of 14 amino acids. CDR1 is MNHNY and CDR2 is SVGAGI in the germline V gene (reference sequence). The CDR3 protein is CASSYRTPIETQYF. In nucleotides, the CDR3 is TGTGCCAGCAGTTACCGGACTCCAATCGAGACCCAGTACTTC.

This chain uses TRBV7-2 with TRBJ2-3; D might be TRBD2 (6 bases). Trimming took 1 base from V and 2 from J, leaving 7 bases between them. Germline V gene sequence: CDR1 SGHTA, CDR2 FQGNSA. The CDR3 has 14 amino acids. The CDR3 is CASSLGRDTDTQYF. The CDR3 DNA follows: TGTGCCAGCAGCTTAGGGCGGGACACAGATACGCAGTATTTT.

The J gene is TRBJ1-4, the V gene TRBV7-2; D remains unclear. Trimming stripped 5 bases from V and 3 bases from J, with 13 bases between. CDR1 is SGHTA, CDR2 FQGNSA, per germline. The CDR3 has 15 residues. CDR3 coding DNA: TGTGCCAGCAGCCGGTCCCGGGAGCCTAATGAAAAACTGTTTTTT. It yields the protein CASSRSREPNEKLFF.

This clonotype occurred once. V is TRBV7-2 and J is TRBJ1-6, with D uncertain. Germline CDR1 SGHTA, CDR2 FQGNSA. The ends were cut back, 1 base at V and 9 bases at J, with 10 bases in the middle. This CDR3 has 14 residues. DNA for the CDR3: TGTGCCAGCAGCTTAGAGAGGGTCAGTTCACCCCTCCACTTT. Its translation is CASSLERVSSPLHF.

This clonotype was detected many times. This chain joins TRBV19 and TRBJ1-5, with a weak D call TRBD1 (6 bases). Trimming pared 5 bases from V and 0 bases from J, leaving 17 bases between. The CDR3 is 17 amino acids. Germline V gene lookup returns CDR1 LNHDA and CDR2 SQIVND (reference sequence). CDR3: CASSPGQILGSNQPQHF. As DNA, the CDR3 is TGTGCCAGTAGTCCGGGACAAATCTTGGGTAGCAATCAGCCCCAGCATTTT.

About this clonotype: One end of the junction does not line up with germline, which may come from a read error. Here the CDR3 reads CASSYSGPTLF. CDR3 DNA sequence: TGTGCCAGCAGTTACTCCGGACCCACCCTCTTC. V gene TRBV7-2 combines with J gene TRBJ1-2; D remains unclear. The CDR3 is 11 residues long. Germline V gives CDR1 SGHTA, CDR2 FQGNSA.

There are many counts of this clonotype. The rearrangement uses TRBV6-5 and TRBJ1-6, with 8 bases lining up with TRBD1. The V and J ends lost 5 bases and 6 bases, in that order; junction bases with no gene match: 6. This CDR3 region has 15 residues. Germline V gene lookup returns CDR1 MNHEY and CDR2 SVGAGI. The CDR3 DNA follows: TGTGCCAGCAGTGGCAGCGACAGGGGTAATTCACCCCTCCACTTT. This encodes CASSGSDRGNSPLHF.

Only a few counts were recorded for this clonotype. J is TRBJ1-1 and V is TRBV7-9; D not certain. The CDR3 totals 17 residues. The V gene lost 3 bases and the J gene lost 0 bases, with 17 bases spanning the gap. Germline CDR1 and CDR2: SEHNR and FQNEAQ (reference sequence). The CDR3: CASSLTPGLIMNTEAFF. CDR3 bases: TGTGCCAGCAGCTTGACCCCGGGCCTAATAATGAACACTGAAGCTTTCTTT.

The chain employs TRBV15 and TRBJ1-5, with D perhaps matching TRBD1 (5 bases). CDR1 is LNHNV and CDR2 is YYDKDF in the germline V gene (reference sequence). CDR3 length equals 15 residues. V was cut by 3 bases and J by 6 bases, with 15 bases left in between. The CDR3 here is CATSRAWGRVQPQHF. For the CDR3, the DNA is TGTGCCACCAGCAGGGCTTGGGGACGGGTTCAGCCCCAGCATTTT.

The V gene is TRBV20-1, the J gene TRBJ1-2, with TRBD1 identical over 7 bases. The V gene's germline CDR1 is DFQATT and CDR2 SNEGSKA (reference sequence). Unmatched junction bases numbered 6, after V lost 5 bases and J lost 0 bases. The CDR3 has 14 residues. CDR3 residues: CSASMTGTNYGYTF. The DNA of the CDR3 is TGCAGTGCTTCAATGACAGGGACTAACTATGGCTACACCTTC.

This clonotype came up many times. V and J are TRBV9 and TRBJ2-7; 7 nucleotides match TRBD1. With V trimmed by 4 bases and J by 3 bases, 7 bases remained unmatched. The CDR3 runs to 14 residues. The germline V gene encodes CDR1 SGDLS and CDR2 YYNGEE. The CDR3 coding sequence is TGTGCCAGCAGCCCACAGGGGAGTGACTACGAGCAGTACTTC. This translates into CASSPQGSDYEQYF.

V and J are TRBV20-1 and TRBJ1-2; D ambiguous. V lost 5 bases to trimming and J lost 3 bases, with 16 bases between them. Germline V lookup: CDR1 DFQATT, CDR2 SNEGSKA (reference sequence). The CDR3 has 14 amino acids. The CDR3 DNA reads TGCAGTGCTCCCCCGCGGCGGCATTACTATGGCTACACCTTC. Translating it yields CSAPPRRHYYGYTF.

This clonotype was counted a single time. The chain combines TRBV20-1 with TRBJ2-5, with TRBD2 matching 8 bases. TRBJ2-1 matches the DNA end more closely, so the J call is doubtful. The CDR3 length is 16 residues. In germline, CDR1 is DFQATT, CDR2 SNEGSKA (reference sequence). The DNA for the CDR3 is TGCAGTGCTAGGTCCCCCGGGACTAGGGGCTACAATGAGCAGTTCTTC. Protein: CSARSPGTRGYNEQFF.

Points on this clonotype: Given a much more abundant clone one base away, this may be a read error. The chain combines TRBV5-1 with TRBJ2-5; 14 positions match TRBD2. The CDR3 contains 16 residues. Looked up from germline, CDR1 is SGHRS and CDR2 is YFSETQ. This chain's CDR3 is CACSGGTSGSIKTQYF. CDR3 nucleotides: TGCGCCTGCAGCGGAGGGACTAGCGGGAGTATAAAGACCCAGTACTTC.

The rearrangement joins TRBV10-3 to TRBJ2-7; unclear D gene. The germline V gene has CDR1 ENHRY and CDR2 SYGVKD. Deletions cut 4 bases from V and 1 base from J, with 23 bases between. There are 18 residues in the CDR3. The CDR3 spells CAISARDRLGLASYEQYF. The CDR3 region has the DNA TGTGCCATCAGTGCTAGAGATCGATTGGGGTTGGCATCCTACGAGCAGTACTTC.